The 21 T cell receptor beta chains given below trace back to one sample, sequenced in a study of cytomegalovirus exposure and HLA in healthy donors. The study ran its PCR with 60 Vbeta and 13 Jbeta primers. The table came from immunoSEQ multiplex PCR; TCRdb's copy has only in-frame clones and leaves some out. The sample yields around 140,000 clones, roughly 83% seen once. Sequencing used PBMCs. Every receptor here comes from a man aged 35-49 years in good health and CMV-seronegative.

The chain joins TRBV4-2 to TRBJ2-3; the D gene is possibly TRBD2 (6 bases). This CDR3 has 14 residues. Trimming removed 3 bases at V and 1 base at J, with 8 bases between. Looked up from germline, CDR1 is LGHNA and CDR2 is YNFKEQ. CDR3 nucleotides: TGTGCCAGCAGCCAGCCGGGGGGCACAGATACGCAGTATTTT. Amino acid sequence: CASSQPGGTDTQYF.

This clone was seen only a few times. The chain carries TRBV6-5 and TRBJ2-7; 7 nucleotides agree with TRBD1. Germline assignment: CDR1 MNHEY and CDR2 SVGAGI. J gave up 5 bases and V 7 bases, and 8 bases lay outside the gene matches. The CDR3 loop spans 13 amino acids. The CDR3: CASNQTGRNEQYF. The DNA of the CDR3 is TGTGCCAGCAATCAGACAGGGCGTAACGAGCAGTACTTC.

This clone showed up just once. The chain joins TRBV28 to TRBJ1-1; TRBD1 aligns across 9 bases. Germline V gene sequence: CDR1 MDHEN, CDR2 SYDVKM. The CDR3 totals 15 residues. With V trimmed by 3 bases and J by 0 bases, 2 bases remained unmatched. The CDR3 sequence is CASSLRTGVNTEAFF. The CDR3 DNA reads as TGTGCCAGCAGTTTGAGGACAGGGGTGAACACTGAAGCTTTCTTT.

V and J are TRBV27 and TRBJ1-1; TRBD1 aligns across 8 bases. Trimming removed 4 bases from V and 0 bases from J; junction bases left unmatched: 1. The germline gives CDR1 MNHEY, CDR2 SMNVEV (reference sequence). The CDR3 is 14 amino acids. CDR3 nucleotide sequence: TGTGCCAGCAGTTGGACAGGGTTGAACACTGAAGCTTTCTTT. Amino acids: CASSWTGLNTEAFF.

The V call is TRBV28, the J call TRBJ1-6; 8 nucleotides align to TRBD1. V shed 8 bases, J shed 6 bases, and the junction held 9 bases outside the gene matches. The CDR3 covers 15 residues. Germline V CDR1 and CDR2: MDHEN, SYDVKM. This CDR3 is CASHDRGALNSPLHF. In nucleotides, the CDR3 is TGTGCCAGCCATGACAGGGGCGCACTTAATTCACCCCTCCACTTT.

The sample holds one count of this clone. The V call is TRBV28, the J call TRBJ1-4, with 7 bases aligning to TRBD1. The V gene's germline CDR1 is MDHEN and CDR2 SYDVKM. The V segment lost 4 bases and the J segment 4 bases; nucleotides outside the gene matches: 6. CDR3 length: 15 residues. The CDR3 loop reads CASSSPRQGNEKLFF. The CDR3 region has the DNA TGTGCCAGCAGTTCCCCGCGACAGGGTAATGAAAAACTGTTTTTT.

The chain recombines TRBV6-4 with TRBJ1-1; 7 positions match TRBD1. With 6 bases clipped from V and 4 bases from J, the junction kept 8 bases outside the gene matches. The V gene's germline CDR1 is MRHNA and CDR2 SNTAGT. The CDR3 is 14 residues long. CDR3: CASSRDRDGTEAFF. CDR3 bases: TGTGCCAGCAGCCGAGACAGGGATGGCACTGAAGCTTTCTTT.

This chain links TRBV7-9 with TRBJ2-2; TRBD1 matches 11 bases. V shed 5 bases, J shed 7 bases, and the junction held 6 bases outside the gene matches. From germline, CDR1 is SEHNR and CDR2 FQNEAQ (reference sequence). This CDR3 contains 15 residues. CDR3 in amino acids: CASSPRTGGDGELFF. The DNA of the CDR3 is TGTGCCAGCAGCCCCCGGACAGGGGGCGACGGGGAGCTGTTTTTT.

The V call is TRBV27, the J call TRBJ2-1; D possibly corresponds to TRBD2 (5 bases). This CDR3 is 12 amino acids long. Germline V lookup: CDR1 MNHEY, CDR2 SMNVEV (reference sequence). The germline V and J ends were trimmed by 3 bases and 9 bases, with 9 bases remaining between them. The CDR3 region is CASSFRGSEQFF. CDR3 bases: TGTGCCAGCAGTTTTCGGGGTAGTGAGCAGTTCTTC.

The chain couples TRBV14 to TRBJ2-3; 10 bases agree with TRBD2. V trimming: 4 bases; J trimming: 8 bases; junction bases outside the gene matches: 12. The CDR3 covers 16 residues. Germline CDR1 and CDR2: SGHDN and FVKESK. CDR3 amino acids: CASSLLAGEPGGTQYF. DNA of the CDR3: TGTGCCAGCAGCCTTCTAGCGGGAGAGCCGGGAGGTACGCAGTATTTT.

The chain joins TRBV7-2 to TRBJ2-7; the D is unclear. CDR3 length: 11 residues. From germline, CDR1 is SGHTA and CDR2 FQGNSA. V shed 5 bases and J shed 5 bases, with 7 bases lying between them. In DNA, the CDR3 is TGTGCCAGCAGCAACAGTAACGAGCAGTACTTC. Its protein product is CASSNSNEQYF. Looking up the rest from reference TRBV7-2 and TRBJ2-7 gives the full variable domain: GAGVSQSPSNKVTEKGKDVELRCDPISGHTALYWYRQSLGQGLEFLIYFQGNSAPDKSGLPSDRFSAERTGGSVSTLTIQRTQQEDSAVYLCASSNSNEQYFGPGTRLTVT.

This clone was observed once. The genes are TRBV27 and TRBJ1-1; maybe TRBD1 (5 bases). Germline loops: CDR1 MNHEY, CDR2 SMNVEV (reference sequence). The CDR3 length is 16 residues. V shed 2 bases and J shed 0 bases, with 13 bases lying between them. CDR3 loop: CASSLTAQGLNTEAFF. DNA of the CDR3: TGTGCCAGCAGTTTAACGGCCCAGGGCTTGAACACTGAAGCTTTCTTT.

This chain joins TRBV11-3 and TRBJ2-2; perhaps TRBD2 as D (5 bases). Germline lookup yields CDR1 SGHNT and CDR2 YENEEA. V gave up 1 base and J gave up 0 bases, with 9 bases separating them. The CDR3 spans 16 residues. The CDR3 protein is CASSLGARANTGELFF. The CDR3 DNA reads TGTGCCAGCAGCTTAGGGGCGAGGGCGAACACCGGGGAGCTGTTTTTT.

The chain couples TRBV19 to TRBJ1-5, with a possible D match to TRBD1 (5 bases). CDR3 length: 18 amino acids. Germline CDR1 and CDR2: LNHDA and SQIVND (reference sequence). The V and J ends lost 5 bases and 0 bases respectively, with 20 bases between them. The CDR3 reads CASSVLPPGLTSNQPQHF. The CDR3 DNA follows: TGTGCCAGTAGTGTCCTCCCCCCGGGACTCACTAGCAATCAGCCCCAGCATTTT.

The V and J genes are TRBV7-9 and TRBJ2-1; D might be TRBD2 (5 bases). Germline V lookup: CDR1 SEHNR, CDR2 FQNEAQ (reference sequence). The V end lost 5 bases, the J end lost 4 bases, and 12 bases lay between the germline ends. The CDR3 consists of 14 residues. CDR3 bases: TGTGCCAGCAGCATATCTAGCCCGTACAATGAGCAGTTCTTC. Encoded protein: CASSISSPYNEQFF. Together with reference TRBV7-9 and TRBJ2-1, the CDR3 gives the full variable domain: DTGVSQNPRHKITKRGQNVTFRCDPISEHNRLYWYRQTLGQGPEFLTYFQNEAQLEKSRLLSDRFSAERPKGSFSTLEIQRTEQGDSAMYLCASSISSPYNEQFFGPGTRLTVL.

This rearrangement joins TRBV19 to TRBJ2-1; the D is unclear. CDR1 and CDR2 from the germline V gene are LNHDA and SQIVND (reference sequence). The V gene lost 1 base and the J gene lost 2 bases, with 9 bases spanning the gap. The CDR3 spans 15 residues. The CDR3 here is CASSIGQVTYNEQFF. The CDR3 nucleotides read TGTGCCAGTAGTATAGGGCAGGTTACCTACAATGAGCAGTTCTTC.

V and J are TRBV27 and TRBJ2-1; 11 bases match TRBD2. Trimming at V came to 6 bases and at J to 4 bases, leaving 5 bases not matched to a gene. The CDR3 runs 15 residues. The germline V gene encodes CDR1 MNHEY and CDR2 SMNVEV (reference sequence). The chain's CDR3 is CASRLGLAAYNEQFF. CDR3 DNA sequence: TGTGCCAGCAGGTTGGGACTAGCGGCTTACAATGAGCAGTTCTTC.

The chain employs TRBV5-6 and TRBJ1-5; 7 bases are shared with TRBD1. Trimming cost V 2 bases and J 2 bases; bases outside gene matches: 7. The CDR3 length is 16 residues. Germline CDR1 and CDR2: SGHDT and YYEEEE. The CDR3 DNA sequence: TGTGCCAGCAGCTTATTAGACAGGGCCGGCAATCAGCCCCAGCATTTT. This codes for CASSLLDRAGNQPQHF.

The sample holds one count of this clone. The V gene is TRBV7-2, the J gene TRBJ2-7, with 8 bases matching TRBD2. The CDR3 is made up of 13 amino acids. Germline CDR1 SGHTA, CDR2 FQGNSA. The V segment lost 4 bases and the J segment 5 bases; nucleotides outside the gene matches: 4. The CDR3 here is CASSSTGGDEQYF. The CDR3 DNA is TGTGCCAGCAGCTCCACGGGAGGGGACGAGCAGTACTTC. The complete variable domain, with remaining parts taken from reference TRBV7-2 and TRBJ2-7, reads GAGVSQSPSNKVTEKGKDVELRCDPISGHTALYWYRQSLGQGLEFLIYFQGNSAPDKSGLPSDRFSAERTGGSVSTLTIQRTQQEDSAVYLCASSSTGGDEQYFGPGTRLTVT.

CDR3 in amino acids: CASSPPGQGRAEAFF. The CDR3 DNA sequence: TGTGCCAGCAGCCCCCCGGGACAGGGGCGGGCTGAAGCTTTCTTT. V gene TRBV11-2 combines with J gene TRBJ1-1; 10 nucleotides align to TRBD1. This CDR3 contains 15 residues. CDR1 is SGHAT and CDR2 is FQNNGV in the germline V gene. Trimming took 5 bases from V and 6 from J; bases not matched to a gene: 9.

The chain links TRBV6-6 to TRBJ2-5, with D tentatively TRBD1 (6 bases). The CDR3 contains 14 residues. Germline CDR1 reads MNHNY; CDR2 reads SVGAGI (reference sequence). Between the trimmed V and J ends, which lost 6 bases and 1 base, there was a span of 12 bases. This CDR3 is CASSLGQIQETQYF. CDR3 bases: TGTGCCAGCAGCCTCGGACAGATCCAAGAGACCCAGTACTTC.